This T cell receptor beta chain was captured by sequencing in a study of radiotherapy plus CTLA-4 blockade in lung cancer. About the study: 18% of patients responded objectively, and roughly 30% achieved disease control.

Measured with immunoSEQ multiplex PCR; TCRdb has only the in-frame clones, and not every one. The sample includes 90,000 to 150,000 clones, nearly 80% of them seen just once. This CDR3 is built from 15 residues. Germline V CDR1 and CDR2: MDHEN, SYDVKM. The J segment lost 0 bases and the V segment lost 5 bases, leaving 6 bases of the junction unmatched. Sample: peripheral blood, taken from a patient treated with radiotherapy plus ipilimumab. The source of this sequence is a human donor with non-small cell lung cancer who had a partial response to radiotherapy plus ipilimumab. V gene TRBV28 combines with J gene TRBJ2-7, with 8 bases aligning to TRBD2. This CDR3 reads CASSPNSGISYEQYF. In nucleotides, the CDR3 is TGTGCCAGCAGTCCAAATAGCGGGATCTCCTACGAGCAGTACTTC.